The 32 T cell receptor beta chains given below trace back to one sample, sequenced in a study of Ad26.COV2.S vaccination and SARS-CoV-2 variants. The sample's treatment: around 19 received Ad26.COV2.S at low or high dose, single or two shots; roughly five received placebo; per-sample allocation not given. Sample collection was performed on day 63 after the first vaccine or placebo injection. Some clones are missing from TCRdb's copy, which holds only in-frame ones; the method was immunoSEQ multiplex PCR. The sample shows about 350,000 clones, around 89% of them seen only once. The sample here was peripheral blood, taken in a trial of Ad26.COV2.S vaccine versus placebo. The source is a person between 18 and 65 years old who received the Ad26.COV2.S COVID-19 vaccine or a placebo.

This sequence joins TRBV6-2 or TRBV6-3 and TRBJ1-1, with 7 nucleotides matching TRBD1. Germline CDR1 reads MNHEY; CDR2 reads SVGEGT. The CDR3 runs to 17 residues. V shed 5 bases and J 4 bases; nucleotides not matched to a gene: 16. CDR3 in amino acids: CASSPRQGLPSGTEAFF. The CDR3 DNA is TGTGCCAGCAGTCCCCGACAGGGACTCCCTTCGGGCACTGAAGCTTTCTTT.

This chain links TRBV30 with TRBJ2-7, with 8 bases aligning to TRBD1. Germline trimming cut 0 bases from V and 7 bases from J; bases unmatched to any gene: 11. Germline V gives CDR1 GTSNPN, CDR2 SVGIG (reference sequence). This CDR3 comprises 15 residues. The CDR3 loop reads CAWSVLAEQGEEQYF. The CDR3 DNA reads as TGTGCCTGGAGTGTACTCGCGGAACAGGGGGAAGAGCAGTACTTC.

The V gene is TRBV5-1, the J gene TRBJ1-2; D may be TRBD1 (5 bases). Germline V lookup: CDR1 SGHRS, CDR2 YFSETQ. Between the trimmed V and J ends, which lost 3 bases and 1 base, there was a span of 13 bases. This CDR3 is 15 amino acids long. This chain's CDR3 is CASSYETAFNYGYTF. The CDR3 bases are TGCGCCAGCAGCTATGAGACAGCGTTTAACTATGGCTACACCTTC.

The chain employs TRBV19 and TRBJ2-3, with D possibly being TRBD1 (5 bases). Looked up from germline, CDR1 is LNHDA and CDR2 is SQIVND (reference sequence). The CDR3 spans 14 residues. V dropped 4 bases and J dropped 1 base, with 9 bases sitting between them. CDR3 nucleotide sequence: TGTGCCAGTAGTACAGGGAAGGGCACAGATACGCAGTATTTT. Protein: CASSTGKGTDTQYF.

This rearrangement joins TRBV3-1 (or the pseudogene TRBV3-2) to TRBJ1-6; TRBD1 matches at 9 bases. Germline trimming cut 0 bases from V and 9 bases from J; bases unmatched to any gene: 0. The V gene's germline CDR1 is LGHDT and CDR2 YNNKEL (reference sequence). The CDR3 contains 14 residues. CDR3 nucleotides: TGTGCCAGCAGCCAAGAACAGGGGGCTTCACCCCTCCACTTT. Translation gives CASSQEQGASPLHF.

The J gene is TRBJ2-7, the V gene TRBV4-2; 9 bases agree with TRBD1. CDR3 length: 15 residues. CDR1 and CDR2 from the germline V gene are LGHNA and YNFKEQ. J gave up 7 bases and V 2 bases, and 9 bases lay outside the gene matches. This CDR3 reads CASSQLPGQGGEQYF. As DNA, the CDR3 is TGTGCCAGCAGCCAACTACCGGGACAGGGTGGGGAGCAGTACTTC.

This clone was seen only once. The genes are TRBV5-4 and TRBJ1-1, with D possibly matching TRBD1 (6 bases). The germline gives CDR1 SGHNT, CDR2 YYREEE (reference sequence). The CDR3 loop spans 15 amino acids. Trimming stripped 5 bases from V and 3 bases from J, with 17 bases between. CDR3 sequence: CASRKEGGFYTEAFF. The CDR3 DNA follows: TGTGCCAGCAGAAAAGAAGGGGGGTTTTACACTGAAGCTTTCTTT. The full variable domain, in which reference TRBV5-4 and TRBJ1-1 provide the parts outside the CDR3, is ETGVTQSPTHLIKTRGQQVTLRCSSQSGHNTVSWYQQALGQGPQFIFQYYREEENGRGNFPPRFSGLQFPNYSSELNVNALELDDSALYLCASRKEGGFYTEAFFGQGTRLTVV.

This clone was observed once. The CDR3 sequence: CASSPGLVASYEQYF. CDR3 nucleotide sequence: TGTGCCAGCAGCCCCGGACTAGTAGCGTCCTACGAGCAGTACTTC. This chain uses TRBV28 with TRBJ2-7; 7 bases line up with TRBD2. Germline loops: CDR1 MDHEN, CDR2 SYDVKM. Trimming at V came to 6 bases and at J to 1 base, leaving 9 bases not matched to a gene. CDR3 length: 15 amino acids.

The CDR3: CASSRGPTLYEQYF. CDR3 coding DNA: TGCGCCAGCAGCCGCGGGCCGACGTTGTACGAGCAGTACTTC. The rearrangement joins TRBV4-1 to TRBJ2-7; TRBD2 might be the D (5 bases). The V and J ends lost 4 bases and 4 bases respectively, with 14 bases between them. The CDR3 has 14 residues. Germline lookup yields CDR1 MGHRA and CDR2 YSYEKL.

This sequence joins TRBV19 and TRBJ2-7, with D possibly TRBD2 on 5 matching bases. From germline, CDR1 is LNHDA and CDR2 SQIVND (reference sequence). This CDR3 spans 12 amino acids. Trimming removed 4 bases at V and 4 bases at J, with 8 bases between. The CDR3 DNA is TGTGCCAGTAGTAACCGAGGGTACGAGCAGTACTTC. Protein: CASSNRGYEQYF.

This clone was observed a few times. V and J are TRBV10-3 and TRBJ2-7, with 12 bases identical to TRBD2. Germline V gene data show CDR1 as ENHRY and CDR2 as SYGVKD. J was trimmed by 7 bases and V by 9 bases; bases with no gene match: 13. The CDR3 length is 15 residues. The CDR3: CAIEGSGLAGREQYF. In nucleotides, the CDR3 is TGTGCCATAGAAGGTTCGGGACTAGCGGGCAGGGAGCAGTACTTC.

This chain links TRBV12-3 or TRBV12-4 with TRBJ1-2, with a tentative D call TRBD1 (5 bases). V was cut by 1 base and J by 8 bases, with 11 bases left in between. CDR3 length: 13 amino acids. CDR3 protein: CASSLGEKGGYTF. The DNA of the CDR3 is TGTGCCAGCAGTTTAGGGGAGAAGGGGGGCTACACCTTC.

The chain's CDR3 is CASSQVEPAPQHF. As DNA, the CDR3 is TGTGCCAGCAGCCAAGTGGAGCCGGCGCCCCAGCATTTT. This chain links TRBV3-1 (or the pseudogene TRBV3-2) with TRBJ1-5; the D is unclear. The germline V and J ends were trimmed by 1 base and 9 bases, with 10 bases remaining between them. This CDR3 has 13 amino acids. Germline V gives CDR1 LGHDT, CDR2 YNNKEL (reference sequence).

This clone was counted only a few times. The chain couples TRBV2 to TRBJ2-7, with D possibly TRBD2 on 6 matching bases. In germline, CDR1 is SNHLY, CDR2 FYNNEI. The CDR3 contains 14 residues. V dropped 4 bases and J dropped 0 bases, with 10 bases sitting between them. As DNA, the CDR3 is TGTGCCAGCAGTGTATTCGGGAGCTCCTACGAGCAGTACTTC. Its protein product is CASSVFGSSYEQYF.

This chain links TRBV7-2 with TRBJ1-5; 8 nucleotides match TRBD1. CDR1 is SGHTA and CDR2 is FQGNSA in the germline V gene. Trimming took 3 bases from V and 2 from J; bases not matched to a gene: 6. This CDR3 region has 16 residues. The chain's CDR3 is CASSLDRAGGNQPQHF. The CDR3 bases are TGTGCCAGCAGCTTGGACAGGGCGGGGGGCAATCAGCCCCAGCATTTT.

This chain links TRBV27 with TRBJ2-7; D unresolved. Trimming pared 2 bases from V and 2 bases from J, leaving 7 bases between. This CDR3 contains 13 residues. Germline V gene lookup returns CDR1 MNHEY and CDR2 SMNVEV (reference sequence). CDR3 region: CASSLQRTYEQYF. The DNA for the CDR3 is TGTGCCAGCAGTTTACAGAGAACCTACGAGCAGTACTTC.

The chain is built from TRBV28 and TRBJ2-1; no definite D call. Per germline, CDR1 MDHEN and CDR2 SYDVKM. Trimming pared 5 bases from V and 4 bases from J, leaving 9 bases between. CDR3 length: 13 residues. The DNA of the CDR3 is TGTGCCAGCAGTGTATCCCGTTACAATGAGCAGTTCTTC. Translated, it gives CASSVSRYNEQFF.

The V call is TRBV28, the J call TRBJ1-5, with 7 bases aligning to TRBD1. The CDR3 is made up of 17 amino acids. The germline V gene has CDR1 MDHEN and CDR2 SYDVKM. V dropped 6 bases and J dropped 2; count of bases not matched to a gene: 13. The CDR3 nucleotides are TGTGCCAGCAGGACAGGGAGGGAGCCCGGGGGCAATCAGCCCCAGCATTTT. As protein: CASRTGREPGGNQPQHF. Full variable domain (outside the CDR3, taken from reference TRBV28 and TRBJ1-5): DVKVTQSSRYLVKRTGEKVFLECVQDMDHENMFWYRQDPGLGLRLIYFSYDVKMKEKGDIPEGYSVSREKKERFSLILESASTNQTSMYLCASRTGREPGGNQPQHFGDGTRLSIL.

The chain links TRBV29-1 to TRBJ2-3, with D tentatively TRBD1 (6 bases). The V end lost 8 bases, the J end lost 0 bases, and 15 bases lay between the germline ends. Germline V CDR1 and CDR2: SQVTM, ANQGSEA. The CDR3 has 14 amino acids. The CDR3 DNA sequence: TGCAGCACCCCCGGACAGCCTAGCACAGATACGCAGTATTTT. The encoded protein is CSTPGQPSTDTQYF.

The V and J genes are TRBV11-2 and TRBJ1-2; D perhaps matches TRBD1 (6 bases). This CDR3 has 18 amino acids. V lost 0 bases, J lost 0 bases, and 17 bases lay in between. Germline V CDR1 and CDR2: SGHAT, FQNNGV. CDR3 residues: CASSLDYWTEPANYGYTF. DNA for the CDR3: TGTGCCAGCAGCTTAGATTACTGGACAGAGCCAGCTAACTATGGCTACACCTTC.

This chain joins TRBV7-8 and TRBJ2-7; 10 bases match TRBD1. V dropped 1 base and J dropped 2; count of bases not matched to a gene: 8. This CDR3 has 17 residues. CDR1 is SGHVS and CDR2 is FQNEAQ in the germline V gene. For the CDR3, the DNA is TGTGCCAGCAGCTTAGTAGGACGTGGGACAGGGGCCTACGAGCAGTACTTC. Translated, it gives CASSLVGRGTGAYEQYF.

J is TRBJ2-1 and V is TRBV27; D unclear. The germline gives CDR1 MNHEY, CDR2 SMNVEV (reference sequence). The CDR3 has 14 residues. The V gene lost 6 bases and the J gene lost 0 bases, with 9 bases spanning the gap. The chain's CDR3 is CASSPGYSYNEQFF. In nucleotides, the CDR3 is TGTGCCAGCAGCCCGGGTTACTCCTACAATGAGCAGTTCTTC.

The rearrangement joins TRBV28 to TRBJ2-4, with TRBD2 matching 10 bases. Germline-derived CDR1 and CDR2 are MDHEN and SYDVKM. V trimming: 3 bases; J trimming: 8 bases; junction bases outside the gene matches: 13. The CDR3 loop spans 17 amino acids. The CDR3 is CASSLEGSGRAVDIQYF. In nucleotides, the CDR3 is TGTGCCAGCAGTTTGGAGGGAAGCGGGAGGGCTGTAGACATTCAGTACTTC.

The gene calls are TRBV11-2 and TRBJ2-7; 7 bases align to TRBD2. Germline CDR1 SGHAT, CDR2 FQNNGV. V lost 6 bases to trimming and J lost 3 bases; unmatched junction nucleotides: 11. The CDR3 has 15 residues. The CDR3 coding sequence is TGTGCCAGCAGAACATGGGGGGAGGGCCGCTACGAGCAGTACTTC. Protein sequence: CASRTWGEGRYEQYF.

V usage is TRBV4-3 and J usage is TRBJ2-2; D remains unclear. V lost 1 base and J 5 bases, leaving 11 bases between the germline ends. The CDR3 has 15 amino acids. Per the germline V gene, CDR1 is LGHNA and CDR2 is YSLEER. The CDR3 sequence is CASSQGQSWTGELFF. In DNA, the CDR3 is TGCGCCAGCAGCCAAGGCCAAAGTTGGACCGGGGAGCTGTTTTTT.

V usage is TRBV6-5 and J usage is TRBJ1-2, with 7 positions matching TRBD1. The junction had 9 bases not matched to a gene; V was cut back by 7 bases and J by 7 bases. The CDR3 has 13 residues. Germline CDR1 reads MNHEY; CDR2 reads SVGAGI. CDR3 sequence: CASTRQGRGGYTF. CDR3 bases: TGTGCCAGCACCAGACAGGGAAGGGGTGGCTACACCTTC.

The rearrangement uses TRBV11-2 and TRBJ1-5; D gene uncertain. Between the trimmed V and J ends, which lost 1 base and 5 bases, there was a span of 6 bases. Germline V CDR1 and CDR2: SGHAT, FQNNGV. The length of the CDR3 is 13 residues. DNA of the CDR3: TGTGCCAGCAGCTTAGGCAGCTATCAGCCCCAGCATTTT. Residues: CASSLGSYQPQHF.

The chain has TRBV15 and TRBJ1-4, with D unresolved. Germline CDR1 reads LNHNV; CDR2 reads YYDKDF (reference sequence). The CDR3 consists of 16 residues. V was pared by 0 bases and J by 5 bases, with 13 bases between. The CDR3 reads CATSRDQRTWNEKLFF. The CDR3 nucleotides are TGTGCCACCAGCAGAGACCAACGGACCTGGAATGAAAAACTGTTTTTT.

The chain joins TRBV7-6 to TRBJ2-6; D is undetermined. V lost 1 base to trimming and J lost 0 bases, with 13 bases between them. The CDR3 has 18 amino acids. CDR1 SGHVS and CDR2 FNYEAQ come from the germline V gene. CDR3 nucleotides: TGTGCCAGCAGCTTAGAGTACAGAACTACCTCTGGGGCCAACGTCCTGACTTTC. Protein sequence: CASSLEYRTTSGANVLTF.

This rearrangement joins TRBV4-1 to TRBJ2-3; no reliable D call. There are 13 residues in the CDR3. V was shortened by 0 bases and J by 7 bases, with 8 bases between the two germline ends. Germline lookup yields CDR1 MGHRA and CDR2 YSYEKL. In DNA, the CDR3 is TGCGCCAGCAGCCAAGAAAGGGATTATACGCAGTATTTT. Its protein is CASSQERDYTQYF.

This sequence joins TRBV4-3 and TRBJ2-7; 8 bases align to TRBD1. CDR1 and CDR2 (germline): LGHNA, YSLEER. The length of the CDR3 is 17 residues. With 1 base clipped from V and 4 bases from J, the junction kept 12 bases outside the gene matches. The CDR3 bases are TGCGCCAGCAGCCAAGGCCTAACTGACAGGGGAATATACGAGCAGTACTTC. Translating it yields CASSQGLTDRGIYEQYF.

This clone was observed once. The J gene is TRBJ1-1, the V gene TRBV11-3; tentative D call: TRBD1 (6 bases). V gave up 8 bases and J gave up 5 bases, with 15 bases separating them. This CDR3 comprises 13 residues. Germline assignment: CDR1 SGHNT and CDR2 YENEEA. The CDR3 nucleotides are TGTGCCAGCGGCAGGGGAAGGGGTACTGAAGCTTTCTTT. This sequence encodes CASGRGRGTEAFF.